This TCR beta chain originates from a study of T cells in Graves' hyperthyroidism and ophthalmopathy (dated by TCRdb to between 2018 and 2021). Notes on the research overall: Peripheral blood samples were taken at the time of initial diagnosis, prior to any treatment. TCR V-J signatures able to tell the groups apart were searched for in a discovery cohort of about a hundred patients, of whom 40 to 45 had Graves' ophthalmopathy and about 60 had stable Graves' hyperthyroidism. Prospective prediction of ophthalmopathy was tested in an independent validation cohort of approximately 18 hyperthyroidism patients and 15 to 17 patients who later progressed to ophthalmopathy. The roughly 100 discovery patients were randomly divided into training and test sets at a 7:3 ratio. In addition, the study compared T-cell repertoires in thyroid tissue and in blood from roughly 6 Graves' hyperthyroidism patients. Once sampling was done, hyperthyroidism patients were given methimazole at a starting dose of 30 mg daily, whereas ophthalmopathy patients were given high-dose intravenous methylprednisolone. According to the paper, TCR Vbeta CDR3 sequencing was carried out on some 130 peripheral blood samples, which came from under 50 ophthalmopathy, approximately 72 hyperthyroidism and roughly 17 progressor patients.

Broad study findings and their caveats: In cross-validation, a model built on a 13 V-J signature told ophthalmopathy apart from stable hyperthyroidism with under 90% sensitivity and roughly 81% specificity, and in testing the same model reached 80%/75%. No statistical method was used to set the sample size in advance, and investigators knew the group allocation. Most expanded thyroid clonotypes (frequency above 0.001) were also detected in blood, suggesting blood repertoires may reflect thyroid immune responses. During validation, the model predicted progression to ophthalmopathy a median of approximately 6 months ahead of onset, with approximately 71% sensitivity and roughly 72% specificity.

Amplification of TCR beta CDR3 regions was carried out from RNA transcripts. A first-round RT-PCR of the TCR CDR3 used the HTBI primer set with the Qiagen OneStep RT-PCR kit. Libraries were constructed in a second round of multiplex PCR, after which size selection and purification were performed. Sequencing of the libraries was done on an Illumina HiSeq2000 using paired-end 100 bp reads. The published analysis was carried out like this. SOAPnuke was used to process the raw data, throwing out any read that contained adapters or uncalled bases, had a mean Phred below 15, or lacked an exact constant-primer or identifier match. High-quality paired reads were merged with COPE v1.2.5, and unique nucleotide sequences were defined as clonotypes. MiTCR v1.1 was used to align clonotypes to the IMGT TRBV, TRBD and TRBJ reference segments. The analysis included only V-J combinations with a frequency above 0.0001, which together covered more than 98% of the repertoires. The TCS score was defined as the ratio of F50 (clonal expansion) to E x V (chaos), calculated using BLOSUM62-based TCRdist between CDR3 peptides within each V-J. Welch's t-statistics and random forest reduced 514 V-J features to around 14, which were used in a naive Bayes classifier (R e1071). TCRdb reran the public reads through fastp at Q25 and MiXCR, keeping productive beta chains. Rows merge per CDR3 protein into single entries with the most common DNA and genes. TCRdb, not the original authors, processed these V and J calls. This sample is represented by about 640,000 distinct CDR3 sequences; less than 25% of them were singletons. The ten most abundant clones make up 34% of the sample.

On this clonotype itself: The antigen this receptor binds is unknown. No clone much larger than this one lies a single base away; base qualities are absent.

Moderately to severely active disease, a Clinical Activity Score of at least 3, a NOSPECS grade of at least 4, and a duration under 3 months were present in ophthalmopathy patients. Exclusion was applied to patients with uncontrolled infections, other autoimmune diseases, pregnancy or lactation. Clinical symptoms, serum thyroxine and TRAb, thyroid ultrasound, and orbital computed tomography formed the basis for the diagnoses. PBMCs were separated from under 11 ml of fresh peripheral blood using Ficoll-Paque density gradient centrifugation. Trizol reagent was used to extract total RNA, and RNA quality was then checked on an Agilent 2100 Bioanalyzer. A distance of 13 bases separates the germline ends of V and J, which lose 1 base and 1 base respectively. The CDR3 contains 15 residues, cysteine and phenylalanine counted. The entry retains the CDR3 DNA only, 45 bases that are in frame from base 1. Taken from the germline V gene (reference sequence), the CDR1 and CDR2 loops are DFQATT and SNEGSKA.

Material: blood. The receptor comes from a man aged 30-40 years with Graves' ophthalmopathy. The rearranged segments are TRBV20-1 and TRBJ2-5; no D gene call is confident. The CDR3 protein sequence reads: CSARVGVGSQETQYF. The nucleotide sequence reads TGCAGTGCTAGAGTAGGCGTTGGCAGCCAAGAGACCCAGTACTTC.